Below are 13 T cell receptor beta chains sequenced from a single sample in a study of shared clonotypes between healthy human individuals. Clones were read by immunoSEQ multiplex PCR, and TCRdb kept only the in-frame ones, dropping some. There are about 980,000 clones in the sample; over 60% occur only once, and over 1.3% lies in the top ten. Sequenced sample: memory CD4+ T cells sorted from blood. Indicated subset: CD45RA-negative fraction. These receptors were taken from a man between 18 and 29 years old in good health.

The chain couples TRBV29-1 to TRBJ2-3, with D maybe TRBD1 (6 bases). The CDR3 sequence is 13 residues long. In germline, CDR1 is SQVTM, CDR2 ANQGSEA. Deletions cut 6 bases from V and 6 bases from J, with 16 bases between. The CDR3 sequence: CSVKDSGIDTQYF. CDR3 nucleotides: TGCAGCGTCAAGGACAGTGGAATTGATACGCAGTATTTT.

V and J are TRBV28 and TRBJ1-2; no clear D gene. Trimming left V 2 bases short and J 4 bases short, with 8 bases between. The CDR3 contains 13 residues. Germline loops: CDR1 MDHEN, CDR2 SYDVKM. CDR3 in DNA: TGTGCCAGCAGTTTAGGGTTGAGCTATGGCTACACCTTC. Protein: CASSLGLSYGYTF.

The chain recombines TRBV7-3 with TRBJ2-3; D gene ambiguous. The CDR3 spans 13 residues. Germline values: CDR1 SGHTA, CDR2 FQGTGA. Trimming removed 3 bases at V and 2 bases at J, with 6 bases between. The CDR3 spells CASSFGVTDTQYF. The CDR3 DNA reads TGTGCCAGCAGCTTTGGGGTCACAGATACGCAGTATTTT.

The gene calls are TRBV9 and TRBJ2-3; D is uncertain. The CDR3 loop spans 14 amino acids. In germline, CDR1 is SGDLS, CDR2 YYNGEE. V was cut by 0 bases and J by 2 bases, with 7 bases left in between. The CDR3 DNA follows: TGTGCCAGCAGCGTAGCTGTTCACACAGATACGCAGTATTTT. It is translated as CASSVAVHTDTQYF.

This sequence joins TRBV19 and TRBJ2-3, with a tentative D call TRBD2 (5 bases). Trimming pared 8 bases from V and 5 bases from J, leaving 14 bases between. This CDR3 has 13 residues. The germline gives CDR1 LNHDA, CDR2 SQIVND (reference sequence). This CDR3 reads CASSEVRGDTQYF. The CDR3 nucleotides are TGTGCCAGTTCGGAGGTCCGAGGAGATACGCAGTATTTT.

Only a few counts were recorded for this clone. This sequence joins TRBV19 and TRBJ1-6; D remains ambiguous. Per the germline V gene, CDR1 is LNHDA and CDR2 is SQIVND (reference sequence). V was cut by 5 bases and J by 9 bases, with 8 bases left in between. The CDR3 runs 12 residues. CDR3: CASSSAGSPLHF. Here the CDR3 DNA reads TGTGCCAGTAGTTCTGCGGGTTCACCCCTCCACTTT.

A few counts support this clone. The chain joins TRBV2 to TRBJ1-5; D possibly corresponds to TRBD1 (6 bases). Trimming cost V 6 bases and J 5 bases, with 14 bases left between them. The germline V gene encodes CDR1 SNHLY and CDR2 FYNNEI. This CDR3 comprises 14 residues. As DNA, the CDR3 is TGTGCCAGCAGCGCTACAGGGTTCGATCAGCCCCAGCATTTT. The encoded protein is CASSATGFDQPQHF.

The J gene is TRBJ1-1, the V gene TRBV6-1; D possibly corresponds to TRBD1 (5 bases). This CDR3 has 13 amino acids. The germline CDR1 and CDR2 sequences are MNHNS and SASEGT. Trimming took off 9 bases at V and 0 bases at J, with 11 bases between the two ends. The CDR3 nucleotides read TGTGCCAGTAGGACAAACCTGAACACTGAAGCTTTCTTT. Its translation is CASRTNLNTEAFF.

Points on this clone: Other nucleotide sequences in the sample specify the same CDR3. The V gene is TRBV9, the J gene TRBJ2-3; no firm D call. This CDR3 has 15 amino acids. Trimming shortened V by 0 bases and J by 2 bases, and 10 bases separated the two germline ends. Germline loops: CDR1 SGDLS, CDR2 YYNGEE. CDR3 region: CASSVGTVDTDTQYF. The DNA of the CDR3 is TGTGCCAGCAGCGTAGGGACGGTAGACACAGATACGCAGTATTTT. Full variable domain (outside the CDR3, taken from reference TRBV9 and TRBJ2-3): DSGVTQTPKHLITATGQRVTLRCSPRSGDLSVYWYQQSLDQGLQFLIQYYNGEERAKGNILERFSAQQFPDLHSELNLSSLELGDSALYFCASSVGTVDTDTQYFGPGTRLTVL.

The gene calls are TRBV30 and TRBJ2-7; 7 bases are shared with TRBD1. The CDR3 spans 12 residues. Germline-derived CDR1 and CDR2 are GTSNPN and SVGIG (reference sequence). With V trimmed by 3 bases and J by 5 bases, 4 bases remained unmatched. CDR3: CAWRSGGHEQYF. CDR3 in DNA: TGTGCCTGGAGGTCAGGGGGACACGAGCAGTACTTC.

This clone was counted a single time. CDR3 in amino acids: CASSQRTGGETQYF. As DNA, the CDR3 is TGTGCCAGCAGCCAACGGACAGGGGGAGAGACCCAGTACTTC. J is TRBJ2-5 and V is TRBV9; 10 nucleotides align to TRBD1. The V and J ends lost 4 bases and 4 bases, in that order; junction bases with no gene match: 4. This CDR3 comprises 14 residues. From germline, CDR1 is SGDLS and CDR2 YYNGEE.

This clone appeared a single time. V usage is TRBV4-1 and J usage is TRBJ1-5; D is ambiguous. V gave up 3 bases and J gave up 11 bases, with 11 bases separating them. Germline loops: CDR1 MGHRA, CDR2 YSYEKL. CDR3 size: 12 residues. The CDR3 DNA sequence: TGCGCCAGCAGCCAGGTTGGGTCGTCCCAGCATTTT. Its translation: CASSQVGSSQHF.

As DNA, the CDR3 is TGTGCCACCCAGCTAGCGGGGGGGCCAGGAGAGACCCAGTACTTC. It encodes CATQLAGGPGETQYF. This chain uses TRBV6-5 with TRBJ2-5, with 12 bases identical to TRBD2. CDR3 length: 15 amino acids. Germline values: CDR1 MNHEY, CDR2 SVGAGI. V shed 10 bases, J shed 4 bases, and the junction held 10 bases outside the gene matches.